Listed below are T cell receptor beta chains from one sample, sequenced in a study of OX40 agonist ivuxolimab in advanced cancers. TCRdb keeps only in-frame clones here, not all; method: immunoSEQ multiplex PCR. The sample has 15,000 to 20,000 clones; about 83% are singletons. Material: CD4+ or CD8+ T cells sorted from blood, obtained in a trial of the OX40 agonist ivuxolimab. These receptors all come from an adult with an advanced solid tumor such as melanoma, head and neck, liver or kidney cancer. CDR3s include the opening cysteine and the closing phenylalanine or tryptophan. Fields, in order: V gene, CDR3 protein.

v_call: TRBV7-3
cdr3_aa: CASSLGADEQFF

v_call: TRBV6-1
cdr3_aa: CASREGRSYEQYF

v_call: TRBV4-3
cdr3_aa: CASSQEFSGYEQYF

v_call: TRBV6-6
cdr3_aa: CASSYSPLDTQYF

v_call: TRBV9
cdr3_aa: CASILTGQGAAEQFF

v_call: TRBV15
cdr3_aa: CATRLAGRISSYNEQFF

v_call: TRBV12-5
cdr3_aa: CASGPGTGLLETQYF

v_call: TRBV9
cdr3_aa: CASSDSLRGGPYEQYF

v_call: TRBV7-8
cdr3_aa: CASGAGTSGSGANVLTF

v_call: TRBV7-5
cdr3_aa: CARSLRLAGGRSSYNEQFF

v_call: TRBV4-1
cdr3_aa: CASSLKGISETQYF

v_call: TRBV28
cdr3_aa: CASILGREPSYEQYF

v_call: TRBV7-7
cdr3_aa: CASSLAENPYNEQFF

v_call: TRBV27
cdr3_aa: CASSWGSYNEQFF

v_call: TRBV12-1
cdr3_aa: CASSPPPGQGKPQFF

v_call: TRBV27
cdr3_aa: CASSFGGVYNEQFF

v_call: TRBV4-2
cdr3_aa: CASSPRVGQGVRSYNEQFF

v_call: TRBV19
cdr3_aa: CASSIVGTGYEQYF

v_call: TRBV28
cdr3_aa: CASSPGPQAFF

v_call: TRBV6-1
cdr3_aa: CASSEPFRPGTEAFF

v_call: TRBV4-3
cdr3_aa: CASSQGYQENYGYTF

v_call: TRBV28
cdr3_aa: CASSPLKREVSYEQYF

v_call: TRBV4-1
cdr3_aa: CASSHRWEAQPQHF

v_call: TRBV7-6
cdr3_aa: CASSLAPRGDSPLHF

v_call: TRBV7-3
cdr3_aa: CASSPGTGGADYGYTF

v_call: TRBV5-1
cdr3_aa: CASSSTGKNEQFF

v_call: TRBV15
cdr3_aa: CATSREGNGAIAGELFF

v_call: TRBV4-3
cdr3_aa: CASSQDRSGGVDEQYF

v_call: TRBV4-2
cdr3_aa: CASSLSSDSPLHF

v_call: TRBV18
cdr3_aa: CASSYPPPSYEQYF

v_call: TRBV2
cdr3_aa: CASTHGRSGEQFF

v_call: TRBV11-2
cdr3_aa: CASSRAGNNSPLHF

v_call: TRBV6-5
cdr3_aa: CASSYSRGAFF

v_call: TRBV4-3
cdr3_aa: CASSQDFSRAGEKLFF

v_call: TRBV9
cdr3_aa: CASKSPGGTGELFF

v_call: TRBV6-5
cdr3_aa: CASSRDPSSYEQYF

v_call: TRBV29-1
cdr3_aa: CSIVGYTF

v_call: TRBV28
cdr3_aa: CASSLGRENQPQHF

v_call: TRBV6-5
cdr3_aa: CASSSTASGRSEQYF

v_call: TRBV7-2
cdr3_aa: CASSVTSVVPYEQYF

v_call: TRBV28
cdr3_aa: CASSWETGEQYF

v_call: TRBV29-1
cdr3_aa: CSVAGAVNQPQHF

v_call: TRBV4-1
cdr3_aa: CASSPGPNNEQFF

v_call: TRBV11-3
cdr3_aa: CASSVSAGRSEQYF

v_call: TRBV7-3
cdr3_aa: CASRPDRDYEQYF

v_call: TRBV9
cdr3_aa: CASSVEVGVGLEQFF

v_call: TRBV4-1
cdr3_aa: CASSQATGVGETQYF

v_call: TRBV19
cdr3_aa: CASSLRQGILKKLFF

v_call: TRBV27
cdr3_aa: CASRLYTGELFF

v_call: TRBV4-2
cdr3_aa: CASSQVASGSSGYEQYF

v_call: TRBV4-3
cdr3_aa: CASSHPTGGYTF

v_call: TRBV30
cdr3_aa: CAWTGMNTEAFF

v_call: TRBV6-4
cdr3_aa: CASSAQPAPTTDTQYF

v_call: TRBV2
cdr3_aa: CASSPGTGGGQETQYF

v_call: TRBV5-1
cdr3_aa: CASSPHGDEQFF

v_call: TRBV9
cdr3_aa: CASSVGTGGEKLFF

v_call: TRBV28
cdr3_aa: CASSAIKRTLGNTIYF

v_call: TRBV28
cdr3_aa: CASSFTHDRQGIGNQPQHF